The 10 T cell receptor beta chains given below trace back to one sample, sequenced in a study of blood T cell repertoires in COVID-19. Assay used: immunoSEQ multiplex PCR; TCRdb lists only in-frame clones, some missing. The repertoire has some 300,000 clones, around 88% of them found once; the top ten carry roughly 6.9%. Sequencing used peripheral blood. The receptors stem from a woman in her twenties or thirties who had recovered from COVID-19.

The chain links TRBV28 to TRBJ2-5, with D perhaps TRBD2 (6 bases). The germline gives CDR1 MDHEN, CDR2 SYDVKM. Trimming took off 2 bases at V and 2 bases at J, with 15 bases between the two ends. CDR3 length equals 16 residues. The CDR3 protein is CASSLPGTRAQETQYF. CDR3 bases: TGTGCCAGCAGTTTACCCGGGACTCGAGCACAAGAGACCCAGTACTTC.

This clone was recorded a few times. The chain combines TRBV7-2 with TRBJ2-7; 7 nucleotides align to TRBD1. Germline CDR1 is SGHTA and CDR2 is FQGNSA. This CDR3 region has 14 residues. The ends lost 5 bases at V and 4 bases at J; junction bases unmatched: 8. The DNA for the CDR3 is TGTGCCAGCAGCACCAGACAGGGAAGGTACGAGCAGTACTTC. Translating it yields CASSTRQGRYEQYF.

V usage is TRBV14 and J usage is TRBJ2-3, with 7 bases that match TRBD2. Trimming at V came to 1 base and at J to 2 bases, leaving 9 bases not matched to a gene. Germline CDR1 and CDR2: SGHDN and FVKESK. This CDR3 has 17 amino acids. CDR3 in DNA: TGTGCCAGCAGCCAAGGTGCCAAGCGGGGATACACAGATACGCAGTATTTT. It translates to CASSQGAKRGYTDTQYF.

The chain recombines TRBV25-1 with TRBJ1-4; D may be TRBD1 (5 bases). The V gene lost 4 bases and the J gene lost 8 bases, with 8 bases spanning the gap. This CDR3 region has 12 residues. Germline CDR1 MGHDK, CDR2 SYGVNS. This CDR3 reads CASSVRGEKLFF. The CDR3 DNA is TGTGCCAGCAGTGTGCGGGGGGAAAAACTGTTTTTT.

The chain couples TRBV9 to TRBJ2-3; TRBD2 might be the D (5 bases). The V gene lost 1 base and the J gene lost 4 bases, with 16 bases spanning the gap. This CDR3 is built from 16 residues. Germline CDR1 and CDR2: SGDLS and YYNGEE. The CDR3 region has the DNA TGTGCCAGCAGCGTATCTAGCTCAGTATCGGCAGATACGCAGTATTTT. This codes for CASSVSSSVSADTQYF.

This clone was counted only a few times. The rearrangement uses TRBV4-2 and TRBJ2-3, with 9 bases matching TRBD2. CDR1 LGHNA and CDR2 YNFKEQ come from the germline V gene. The CDR3 covers 18 residues. V was pared by 0 bases and J by 2 bases, with 9 bases of the junction left unmatched. Here the CDR3 reads CASSQDPQIAGATDTQYF. The DNA of the CDR3 is TGTGCCAGCAGCCAAGATCCCCAAATAGCGGGGGCCACAGATACGCAGTATTTT.

The chain uses TRBV11-2 and TRBJ1-6, with D possibly being TRBD1 (5 bases). Germline V CDR1 and CDR2: SGHAT, FQNNGV. This CDR3 is 15 amino acids long. Trimming took off 5 bases at V and 1 base at J, with 9 bases between the two ends. The CDR3 is CASSGTLSYNSPLHF. The CDR3 coding sequence is TGTGCCAGCAGCGGGACTCTTTCCTATAATTCACCCCTCCACTTT.

The chain uses TRBV28 and TRBJ1-2; D gene ambiguous. Trimming removed 6 bases at V and 1 base at J, with 6 bases between. CDR1 is MDHEN and CDR2 is SYDVKM in the germline V gene. CDR3 length: 12 residues. The CDR3 nucleotides are TGTGCCAGCAGCCAAATTAACTATGGCTACACCTTC. It specifies CASSQINYGYTF.

The rearrangement links TRBV11-2 to TRBJ2-6; D unclear. V dropped 2 bases and J dropped 0 bases, with 2 bases sitting between them. CDR1 SGHAT and CDR2 FQNNGV come from the germline V gene. This CDR3 contains 14 residues. CDR3 sequence reads: CASSLYSGANVLTF. As DNA, the CDR3 is TGTGCCAGCAGCTTATACTCTGGGGCCAACGTCCTGACTTTC.

The CDR3 sequence is CASSQVGRAGGDEQFF. CDR3 bases: TGTGCCAGCAGCCAGGTGGGCAGGGCGGGGGGCGATGAGCAGTTCTTC. The chain uses TRBV3-1 (or the pseudogene TRBV3-2) and TRBJ2-1, with 8 bases matching TRBD2. This CDR3 has 16 residues. Trimming removed 3 bases from V and 8 bases from J; junction bases left unmatched: 12. Germline V gene sequence: CDR1 LGHDT, CDR2 YNNKEL (reference sequence).